This T cell receptor beta chain was observed in a study of T cell responses to AZD1222 COVID-19 vaccine. The method was immunoSEQ multiplex PCR; TCRdb's version includes in-frame clones alone and lacks a portion of them. This table has over 150,000 clones, about nine tenths appearing once. V was shortened by 5 bases and J by 2 bases, with 18 bases between the two germline ends. This CDR3 contains 16 residues. Germline CDR1 is SGHTA and CDR2 is FQGNSA. This rearrangement joins TRBV7-2 to TRBJ1-2; tentatively, D is TRBD1 (6 bases). The sequence was obtained from an adult in good health. Source: peripheral blood, taken on day 0 of AZD1222 vaccination. The CDR3 loop is CASSAQGLYSNYGYTF. In DNA form, the CDR3 reads TGTGCCAGCAGCGCACAGGGCCTTTATAGCAACTATGGCTACACCTTC.